Sequencing of this TCR beta chain was carried out in a study of blood T cell repertoires in COVID-19. For the study at large: Nucleic acid was either cDNA or gDNA, and it came from T cells, B-cell-depleted T cells, or PBMCs.

This clone has only one observation. This CDR3 spans 16 amino acids. The V and J ends lost 5 bases and 1 base, in that order; junction bases with no gene match: 10. The germline V gene encodes CDR1 SGHRS and CDR2 YFSETQ. TCRdb's copy holds only in-frame clones and misses some; the assay was immunoSEQ multiplex PCR. The sample yields nearly 200,000 clones, roughly 80% seen once. The sequence came from a man aged 40-49 years who had recovered from COVID-19. This chain connects TRBV5-1 to TRBJ2-3; 7 bases are a match to TRBD1. The sample consisted of PBMCs or T cells enriched from blood (not recorded which). The CDR3, as DNA: TGCGCCAGCAGTAAAACTACAGGGGTGCGCACAGATACGCAGTATTTT. This codes for CASSKTTGVRTDTQYF. Based on the CDR3 plus reference TRBV5-1 and TRBJ2-3, the full variable domain is KAGVTQTPRYLIKTRGQQVTLSCSPISGHRSVSWYQQTPGQGLQFLFEYFSETQRNKGNFPGRFSGRQFSNSRSEMNVSTLELGDSALYLCASSKTTGVRTDTQYFGPGTRLTVL.